This T cell receptor beta chain was identified during a study of T-cell reconstitution after alpha-beta-depleted transplantation in children. Study-wide points: At around two months after transplant, the alpha-beta T cells were reportedly derived from several hundred expanded clones that came from non-depleted graft cells. Hyperexpanded clones declined; after one year, newly produced T cells mostly supplied diversity.

A remark on this clonotype: The target antigen is unknown. Since a much larger clone is just one base distant, this may be a read error.

Germline CDR1 MDHEN, CDR2 SYDVKM. V lost 1 base, J lost 1 base, and 3 bases stayed unmatched. This CDR3 has 16 residues. It was with unique molecular identifiers that the TCRbeta library was prepared. TCRdb processed the PCR reads anew with MiXCR; each CDR3 protein has one entry. Of roughly 500,000 distinct CDR3 sequences in the sample, over 9.5% are singletons; the top ten hold around 2.2%. Here the sequenced sample was PBMCs, taken before TCRalphabeta/CD19-depleted stem cell transplant. This sequence was found in a child aged 2-15 years with inherited bone marrow failure, due to receive a stem cell transplant. The chain uses TRBV28 and TRBJ2-5; 10 bases match TRBD2. The CDR3 reads CASSLYASGSQETQYF. The DNA of the CDR3 is TGTGCCAGCAGTTTATACGCTAGCGGGAGCCAAGAGACCCAGTACTTC.